This TCR beta chain appears in the sequencing data of a study of OX40 agonist ivuxolimab in advanced cancers. Turning to the study itself: Patients were dosed with the agonistic anti-OX40 (CD134) antibody ivuxolimab. Study-wide results and limits: Clonal expansion was seen in CD4+ and CD8+ blood T cells by week 6 at 0.1 to 3.0 mg/kg.

V shed 5 bases and J 6 bases; nucleotides not matched to a gene: 2. Per the germline V gene, CDR1 is KGHSH and CDR2 is LQKENI. This CDR3 is built from 13 residues. Data came from immunoSEQ multiplex PCR; TCRdb stores just in-frame clones and leaves some out. The data hold about 88,000 clones, with 75% to 90% observed a single time. This clone was picked up one time. As yet, its antigen is unknown. The gene calls are TRBV18 and TRBJ2-2, with 8 bases identical to TRBD1. This TCR came from an adult with an advanced solid tumor such as melanoma, head and neck, liver or kidney cancer. Sequencing used CD4+ or CD8+ T cells sorted from blood, obtained in a trial of the OX40 agonist ivuxolimab. The CDR3 loop reads CASSWTGPGELFF. As DNA, the CDR3 is TGTGCCAGCTCATGGACAGGGCCCGGGGAGCTGTTTTTT.